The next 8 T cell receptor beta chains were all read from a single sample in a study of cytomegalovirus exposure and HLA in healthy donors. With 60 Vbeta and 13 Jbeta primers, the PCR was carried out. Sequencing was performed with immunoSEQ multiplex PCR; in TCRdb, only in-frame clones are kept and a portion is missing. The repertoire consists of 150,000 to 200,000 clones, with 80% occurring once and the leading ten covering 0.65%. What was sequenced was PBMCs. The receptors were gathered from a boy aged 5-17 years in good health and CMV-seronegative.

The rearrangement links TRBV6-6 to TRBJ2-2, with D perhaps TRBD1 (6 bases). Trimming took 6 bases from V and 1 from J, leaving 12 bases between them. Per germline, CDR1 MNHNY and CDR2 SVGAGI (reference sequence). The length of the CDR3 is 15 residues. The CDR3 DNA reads TGTGCCAGCAGAGTAATGACAGGGAACACCGGGGAGCTGTTTTTT. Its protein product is CASRVMTGNTGELFF.

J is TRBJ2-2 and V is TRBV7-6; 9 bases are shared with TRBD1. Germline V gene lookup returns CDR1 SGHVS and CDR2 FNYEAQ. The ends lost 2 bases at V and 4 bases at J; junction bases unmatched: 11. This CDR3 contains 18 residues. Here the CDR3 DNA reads TGTGCCAGCAGCTTATACGGGCCGGGACAGGGTCCCACCGGGGAGCTGTTTTTT. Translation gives CASSLYGPGQGPTGELFF. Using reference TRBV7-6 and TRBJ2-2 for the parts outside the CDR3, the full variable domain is GAGVSQSPRYKVTKRGQDVALRCDPISGHVSLYWYRQALGQGPEFLTYFNYEAQQDKSGLPNDRFSAERPEGSISTLTIQRTEQRDSAMYRCASSLYGPGQGPTGELFFGEGSRLTVL.

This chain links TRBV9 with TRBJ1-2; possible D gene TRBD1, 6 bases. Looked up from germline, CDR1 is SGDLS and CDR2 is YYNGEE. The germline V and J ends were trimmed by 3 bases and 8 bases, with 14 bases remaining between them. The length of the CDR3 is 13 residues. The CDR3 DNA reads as TGTGCCAGCAGCGAGGGGGAGGGAAGGGGCTACACCTTC. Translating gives CASSEGEGRGYTF.

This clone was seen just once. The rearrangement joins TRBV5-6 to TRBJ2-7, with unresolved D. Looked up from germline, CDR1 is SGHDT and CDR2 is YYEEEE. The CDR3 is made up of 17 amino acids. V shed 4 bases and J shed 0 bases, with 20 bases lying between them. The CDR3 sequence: CASSAPYAFKPSYEQYF. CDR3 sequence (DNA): TGTGCCAGCAGCGCCCCCTACGCGTTCAAACCCTCCTACGAGCAGTACTTC.

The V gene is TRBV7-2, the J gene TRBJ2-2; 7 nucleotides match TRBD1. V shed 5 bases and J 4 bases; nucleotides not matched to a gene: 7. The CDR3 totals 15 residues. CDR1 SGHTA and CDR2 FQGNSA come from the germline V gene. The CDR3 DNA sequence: TGTGCCAGCAGCCCCCAGGGGGAAAGCACCGGGGAGCTGTTTTTT. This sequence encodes CASSPQGESTGELFF.

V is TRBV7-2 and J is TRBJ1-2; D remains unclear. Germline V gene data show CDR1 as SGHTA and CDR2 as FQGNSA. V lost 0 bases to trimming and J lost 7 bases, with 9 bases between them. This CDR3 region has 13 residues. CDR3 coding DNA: TGTGCCAGCAGCTTAGCGTGGCCATCTGGCTACACCTTC. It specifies CASSLAWPSGYTF.

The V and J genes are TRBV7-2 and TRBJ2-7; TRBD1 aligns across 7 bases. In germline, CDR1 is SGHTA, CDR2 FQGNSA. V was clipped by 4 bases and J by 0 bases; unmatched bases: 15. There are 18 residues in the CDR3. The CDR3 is CASSSPTIRDSYSYEQYF. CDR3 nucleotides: TGTGCCAGCAGCTCTCCAACTATCCGGGACAGCTACTCCTACGAGCAGTACTTC. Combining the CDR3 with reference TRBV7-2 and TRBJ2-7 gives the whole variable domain GAGVSQSPSNKVTEKGKDVELRCDPISGHTALYWYRQSLGQGLEFLIYFQGNSAPDKSGLPSDRFSAERTGGSVSTLTIQRTQQEDSAVYLCASSSPTIRDSYSYEQYFGPGTRLTVT.

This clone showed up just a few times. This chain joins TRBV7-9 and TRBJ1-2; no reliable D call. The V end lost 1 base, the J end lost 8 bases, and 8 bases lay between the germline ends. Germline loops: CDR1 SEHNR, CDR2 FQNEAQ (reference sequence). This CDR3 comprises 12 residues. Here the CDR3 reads CASSLENGGYTF. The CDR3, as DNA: TGTGCCAGCAGCTTAGAGAACGGGGGCTACACCTTC.